This T cell receptor beta chain was identified during a study of blood T cell repertoires in COVID-19. Study-level information: Samples representing acute and convalescent COVID-19 were sourced from the United States, Italy and Spain.

The data were produced by immunoSEQ multiplex PCR, yet TCRdb's version contains in-frame clones alone and is incomplete. This sample has under 250,000 clones, with approximately 85% found just once. This CDR3 region has 12 residues. Trimming removed 5 bases from V and 2 bases from J, with 9 bases in between. Germline CDR1 SQVTM, CDR2 ANQGSEA. The study recruited people aged roughly 18 to 95 years across approximately 24 US areas. This receptor was taken from a woman aged 45 to 65 with acute COVID-19. The chain is built from TRBV29-1 and TRBJ1-2; D gene ambiguous. What was sequenced was PBMCs or T cells enriched from blood (not recorded which). The DNA for the CDR3 is TGCAGCGTTCCACAGCTGAACTATGGCTACACCTTC. Translation: CSVPQLNYGYTF.